A single sample gave rise to the 10 T cell receptor beta chains below, sequenced in a study of Graves' ophthalmopathy and Graves' hyperthyroidism. The authors amplified TCR beta CDR3 regions, and they did so from RNA transcripts for repertoire sequencing. Second-round multiplex PCR came after a first-round RT-PCR that employed HTBI primers. In TCRdb, the multiplex PCR reads were re-called with MiXCR into one record per CDR3 protein. In the table there are over a million distinct CDR3 sequences, around a third of which are singletons. Sequenced input: peripheral blood or thyroid tissue (not recorded which). These receptors were obtained from an adult man with Graves' hyperthyroidism.

This clonotype was counted ten times or more. This rearrangement joins TRBV7-3 to TRBJ1-5; maybe TRBD1 (6 bases). This CDR3 has 16 amino acids. The V end lost 5 bases, the J end lost 3 bases, and 17 bases lay between the germline ends. Germline CDR1 and CDR2: SGHTA and FQGTGA. Written as DNA, the CDR3 is TGTGCCAGCAGCCTCAAGGGGGGGGGGTACAATCAGCCCCAGCATTTT. Its translation is CASSLKGGGYNQPQHF. Full variable domain (rest looked up from reference TRBV7-3 and TRBJ1-5): GAGVSQTPSNKVTEKGKYVELRCDPISGHTALYWYRQSLGQGPEFLIYFQGTGAADDSGLPNDRFFAVRPEGSVSTLKIQRTERGDSAVYLCASSLKGGGYNQPQHFGDGTRLSIL.

This clonotype was detected only a few times. The V and J genes are TRBV6-5 and TRBJ2-5, with D perhaps matching TRBD1 (5 bases). V was clipped by 6 bases and J by 0 bases, with 11 bases between them. Germline V CDR1 and CDR2: MNHEY, SVGAGI. This CDR3 is built from 14 residues. CDR3 nucleotides: TGTGCCAGCAGGCCTCAGGGAAACCAAGAGACCCAGTACTTC. This gives the protein CASRPQGNQETQYF.

With respect to this clonotype: A read error may produce the germline difference seen at one junction end. This sequence joins TRBV13 and TRBJ2-7; 7 bases fit TRBD2. CDR3 length equals 14 residues. Germline V gene data show CDR1 as PRHDT and CDR2 as FYEKMQ (reference sequence). The DNA for the CDR3 is TGTGCCAGCAGCCCAGGGACTACTGGGTACGAGCACTACTTC. This translates into CASSPGTTGYEHYF.

This clonotype came up a few times. The J gene is TRBJ1-2, the V gene TRBV24-1; 9 positions match TRBD1. V shed 3 bases and J 7 bases; nucleotides not matched to a gene: 5. CDR3 length: 14 residues. The germline V gene has CDR1 KGHDR and CDR2 SFDVKD. CDR3 DNA sequence: TGTGCCACCAGTGATCTGGACAGGGGAGTTGGCTACACCTTC. This codes for CATSDLDRGVGYTF.

This chain uses TRBV13 with TRBJ1-1; 7 bases match TRBD1. Trimming took 4 bases from V and 4 from J; bases not matched to a gene: 9. This CDR3 spans 15 amino acids. CDR1 and CDR2 from the germline V gene are PRHDT and FYEKMQ (reference sequence). CDR3 protein: CASSSISEGATEAFF. Written as DNA, the CDR3 is TGTGCCAGCAGCTCCATTTCTGAGGGGGCCACTGAAGCTTTCTTT. The full variable domain, its missing parts supplied by reference TRBV13 and TRBJ1-1, is AAGVIQSPRHLIKEKRETATLKCYPIPRHDTVYWYQQGPGQDPQFLISFYEKMQSDKGSIPDRFSAQQFSDYHSELNMSSLELGDSALYFCASSSISEGATEAFFGQGTRLTVV.

This clonotype has a count of ten or more. V and J are TRBV15 and TRBJ2-2; D gene ambiguous. Per germline, CDR1 LNHNV and CDR2 YYDKDF (reference sequence). Trimming removed 3 bases at V and 1 base at J, with 6 bases between. The CDR3 extends over 14 amino acids. CDR3 nucleotides: TGTGCCACCAGCAGCCATAGGAACACCGGGGAGCTGTTTTTT. Encoded protein: CATSSHRNTGELFF.

In this sample, this clonotype turned up many times. This chain links TRBV5-8 with TRBJ2-5, with D unclear. The V gene's germline CDR1 is SGHTS and CDR2 YDEGEE. The CDR3 runs 12 residues. Trimming pared 5 bases from V and 3 bases from J, leaving 8 bases between. CDR3 nucleotides: TGTGCCAGCAGTATACCGAAAGAGACCCAGTACTTC. Translation gives CASSIPKETQYF.

This clonotype came up a few times. The chain recombines TRBV20-1 with TRBJ2-2, with D perhaps assigned TRBD1 or TRBD2 (5 bases each). Germline-derived CDR1 and CDR2 are DFQATT and SNEGSKA (reference sequence). There are 13 residues in the CDR3. Trimming pared 4 bases from V and 7 bases from J, leaving 13 bases between. The CDR3 here is CSANVGDRGELFF. The DNA for the CDR3 is TGCAGTGCTAACGTGGGGGATCGCGGGGAGCTGTTTTTT.

This clonotype showed up many times. The chain is built from TRBV7-9 and TRBJ2-5; D remains unclear. The CDR3 is 13 residues long. Trimming shortened V by 9 bases and J by 0 bases, and 11 bases separated the two germline ends. CDR1 SEHNR and CDR2 FQNEAQ come from the germline V gene (reference sequence). The CDR3 nucleotides are TGTGCCAGTCTCAGCCCGTACCAAGAGACCCAGTACTTC. Translation gives CASLSPYQETQYF.

The chain links TRBV19 to TRBJ2-5, with 14 positions matching TRBD2. The V segment lost 4 bases and the J segment 2 bases; nucleotides outside the gene matches: 6. Germline V gives CDR1 LNHDA, CDR2 SQIVND (reference sequence). The CDR3 sequence is 17 residues long. The CDR3 region is CASSSPGLAGVQETQYF. In nucleotides, the CDR3 is TGTGCCAGTAGTAGCCCGGGACTAGCGGGAGTTCAAGAGACCCAGTACTTC.